These 10 T cell receptor beta chains share one sample of origin, sequenced in a study of cytomegalovirus exposure and HLA in healthy donors. Researchers ran the PCR with 60 Vbeta and 13 Jbeta primers. Method: immunoSEQ multiplex PCR; TCRdb's copy keeps in-frame clones and lacks some. The table records tens of thousands of clones, 72% of them present only once. Sequenced sample: PBMCs. These receptors were taken from a woman aged 45-65 years in good health and CMV-seronegative.

This clone turned up a few times. The CDR3 DNA reads as TGTGCCTGGAGCAAAAGGCTGGGTACGGGGAAGGATTCACCCCTCCACTTT. It codes for CAWSKRLGTGKDSPLHF. The genes are TRBV30 and TRBJ1-6; D gene uncertain. Germline V gene sequence: CDR1 GTSNPN, CDR2 SVGIG (reference sequence). The CDR3 has 17 residues. Trimming removed 3 bases at V and 8 bases at J, with 23 bases between. The variable domain in full, with the rest retrieved from reference TRBV30 and TRBJ1-6, is SQTIHQWPATLVQPVGSPLSLECTVEGTSNPNLYWYRQAAGRGLQLLFYSVGIGQISSEVPQNLSASRPQDRQFILSSKKLLLSDSGFYLCAWSKRLGTGKDSPLHFGNGTRLTVT.

The CDR3: CASSNGLPQQYF. CDR3 DNA: TGTGCCAGCAGCAACGGACTCCCCCAGCAGTACTTC. The gene calls are TRBV28 and TRBJ2-7, with a tentative D call TRBD2 (5 bases). The V end was cut by 6 bases, the J end by 8 bases, with 14 bases between. The germline V gene has CDR1 MDHEN and CDR2 SYDVKM. There are 12 residues in the CDR3.

The V and J genes are TRBV7-9 and TRBJ1-4; 7 bases match TRBD1. V shed 1 base and J 7 bases; nucleotides not matched to a gene: 9. The CDR3 covers 16 residues. In germline, CDR1 is SEHNR, CDR2 FQNEAQ (reference sequence). The CDR3 region has the DNA TGTGCCAGCAGCTTAGGGGCTTTACAGGGGACTGAAAAACTGTTTTTT. Translating it yields CASSLGALQGTEKLFF.

V gene TRBV28 combines with J gene TRBJ2-7; D is possibly TRBD2 (5 bases). Trimming pared 10 bases from V and 0 bases from J, leaving 16 bases between. CDR1 is MDHEN, CDR2 SYDVKM, per germline. The CDR3 loop spans 14 amino acids. The CDR3 is CATIGLTVSYEQYF. The CDR3 DNA is TGTGCCACCATAGGACTCACAGTCTCCTACGAGCAGTACTTC.

This clone was picked up a small number of times. This chain connects TRBV30 to TRBJ2-1, with D uncertain. Between the trimmed V and J ends, which lost 0 bases and 8 bases, there was a span of 8 bases. This CDR3 has 12 residues. From germline, CDR1 is GTSNPN and CDR2 SVGIG (reference sequence). The CDR3 nucleotides read TGTGCCTGGAGTGTCCAGGCACATGAGCAGTTCTTC. This translates into CAWSVQAHEQFF.

This rearrangement joins TRBV28 to TRBJ2-7, with D maybe TRBD2 (7 bases). Germline-derived CDR1 and CDR2 are MDHEN and SYDVKM. V was trimmed by 5 bases and J by 3 bases, leaving 14 bases between them. This CDR3 is 14 amino acids long. The DNA for the CDR3 is TGTGCCAGCAGTGGGGGGGCAAGGGTCTACGAGCAGTACTTC. This codes for CASSGGARVYEQYF. The whole variable domain, filled in from reference TRBV28 and TRBJ2-7, reads DVKVTQSSRYLVKRTGEKVFLECVQDMDHENMFWYRQDPGLGLRLIYFSYDVKMKEKGDIPEGYSVSREKKERFSLILESASTNQTSMYLCASSGGARVYEQYFGPGTRLTVT.

This sequence joins TRBV19 and TRBJ2-3, with 7 bases fitting TRBD2. The J segment lost 1 base and the V segment lost 3 bases, leaving 7 bases of the junction unmatched. The CDR3 totals 16 residues. Looked up from germline, CDR1 is LNHDA and CDR2 is SQIVND (reference sequence). This CDR3 is CASSMGGRGGTDTQYF. The CDR3 DNA sequence: TGTGCCAGTAGTATGGGGGGGAGAGGAGGCACAGATACGCAGTATTTT.

The chain links TRBV7-2 to TRBJ1-2; 7 nucleotides agree with TRBD1. The CDR3 totals 14 residues. V lost 1 base, J lost 4 bases, and 3 bases stayed unmatched. Germline V gene lookup returns CDR1 SGHTA and CDR2 FQGNSA. In nucleotides, the CDR3 is TGTGCCAGCAGCTTAGACGGACAGGTCTATGGCTACACCTTC. As protein: CASSLDGQVYGYTF.

The V call is TRBV7-9, the J call TRBJ2-2; no definite D call. The CDR3 loop spans 15 amino acids. The ends were cut back, 5 bases at V and 4 bases at J, with 14 bases in the middle. Germline assignment: CDR1 SEHNR and CDR2 FQNEAQ (reference sequence). This chain's CDR3 is CASSVSRTGTGELFF. CDR3 coding DNA: TGTGCCAGCAGCGTTAGCAGAACTGGCACCGGGGAGCTGTTTTTT.

V and J are TRBV28 and TRBJ1-6; 7 bases map to TRBD1. Germline-derived CDR1 and CDR2 are MDHEN and SYDVKM. V lost 9 bases and J lost 7; bases outside the gene matches: 9. The CDR3 is 14 residues long. The CDR3 loop is CASNHRGRNSPLHF. CDR3 DNA sequence: TGTGCCAGTAACCACAGGGGCCGAAATTCACCCCTCCACTTT.